This TCR beta chain is drawn from a study of blood T cells in healthy people across ages. Many counts were recorded for this clonotype. Its specificity is unknown. Findings and limits, study-wide: The fall in TCR beta diversity per million T cells was roughly linear with age.

Healthy Caucasians from Russia aged roughly 6 to 100 served as donors. Around 10 milliliters of peripheral blood were drawn from each donor. Combining a sample-barcoded 5' primer with a J-beta primer mix, a second PCR ran for 7 to 11 cycles. The authors tagged each cDNA molecule using a template-switch adaptor with 12 random nucleotides. Via MiXCR, TCRdb re-called the 5' RACE reads, giving one row per CDR3 protein. The sample lists about 1.6 million distinct CDR3 sequences, about 35% occurring once. Germline V gene data show CDR1 as SQVTM and CDR2 as ANQGSEA. This CDR3 has 12 amino acids. V was pared by 2 bases and J by 0 bases, with 5 bases between.

The specimen sequenced was blood. The V call is TRBV29-1, the J call TRBJ2-7; no clear D. This clonotype was obtained from a woman aged 25 to 39 in good health. In DNA form, the CDR3 reads TGCAGCGTTGAAAGAGACTCCTACGAGCAGTACTTC. This gives the protein CSVERDSYEQYF.